The 28 T cell receptor beta chains below come from one sample, sequenced in a study of cytomegalovirus exposure and HLA in healthy donors. PCR employed 60 Vbeta and 13 Jbeta primers. Repertoires were generated with immunoSEQ multiplex PCR, while TCRdb's copy carries only in-frame clones and drops some. In the table there are 150,000 to 200,000 clones, less than 85% of which are singletons. Source material: PBMCs. Source of these receptors: a man aged 40-50 years in good health and CMV-seronegative.

The V and J genes are TRBV25-1 and TRBJ2-1; 8 bases match TRBD2. The V segment lost 1 base and the J segment 1 base; nucleotides outside the gene matches: 3. The CDR3 contains 16 residues. The V gene's germline CDR1 is MGHDK and CDR2 SYGVNS. Written as DNA, the CDR3 is TGTGCCAGCAGTGAATGGGTAGCGGGGTCCTACAATGAGCAGTTCTTC. Translation gives CASSEWVAGSYNEQFF.

Here the CDR3 DNA reads TGTGCCATCAGTGATCGCCTCGGGACAGACTCCTACAATGAGCAGTTCTTC. Translated, it gives CAISDRLGTDSYNEQFF. The chain carries TRBV10-3 and TRBJ2-1; TRBD1 agrees at 7 bases. The CDR3 contains 17 residues. Germline V CDR1 and CDR2: ENHRY, SYGVKD. Trimming cost V 3 bases and J 0 bases; bases outside gene matches: 8.

The chain joins TRBV9 to TRBJ2-3; the match to TRBD1 covers 10 bases. The V and J ends lost 1 base and 4 bases, in that order; junction bases with no gene match: 3. The CDR3 spans 15 residues. CDR1 and CDR2 (germline): SGDLS, YYNGEE. CDR3 sequence (DNA): TGTGCCAGCAGCGTATTGGGACAGGGGTCAGATACGCAGTATTTT. This translates into CASSVLGQGSDTQYF.

DNA of the CDR3: TGTGCCAGCAGCCCACAGAGATGGACAGGGGATCGTTATGGCTACACCTTC. Its protein is CASSPQRWTGDRYGYTF. The gene calls are TRBV7-2 and TRBJ1-2; TRBD1 matches at 9 bases. Trimming cost V 5 bases and J 5 bases; bases outside gene matches: 15. Per the germline V gene, CDR1 is SGHTA and CDR2 is FQGNSA. This CDR3 region has 17 residues.

This clone was seen a single time. The CDR3 DNA follows: TGTGCCAGCAGCCCCCGGGGGAGCTCCTACAATGAGCAGTTCTTC. Encoded protein: CASSPRGSSYNEQFF. The chain uses TRBV13 and TRBJ2-1, with a possible D match to TRBD2 (6 bases). Germline V gene lookup returns CDR1 PRHDT and CDR2 FYEKMQ (reference sequence). Trimming removed 5 bases at V and 0 bases at J, with 11 bases between. The CDR3 is 15 amino acids.

This clone came up a few times. J is TRBJ2-3 and V is TRBV30, with D possibly matching TRBD2 (5 bases). This CDR3 spans 15 amino acids. V lost 5 bases and J 4 bases, leaving 19 bases between the germline ends. Per germline, CDR1 GTSNPN and CDR2 SVGIG (reference sequence). The CDR3 sequence is CAWYPRARWADTQYF. CDR3 sequence (DNA): TGTGCCTGGTACCCGCGGGCCCGTTGGGCAGATACGCAGTATTTT.

This chain joins TRBV27 and TRBJ2-7; 8 positions match TRBD2. The CDR3 loop spans 16 amino acids. V was clipped by 2 bases and J by 0 bases; unmatched bases: 6. From germline, CDR1 is MNHEY and CDR2 SMNVEV (reference sequence). The CDR3 DNA reads as TGTGCCAGCAGTTTAGGGAGCGGGGGCCTCTCCTACGAGCAGTACTTC. Its protein product is CASSLGSGGLSYEQYF.

This chain links TRBV7-9 with TRBJ1-6, with D possibly being TRBD1 (6 bases). V was trimmed by 3 bases and J by 14 bases, leaving 17 bases between them. CDR1 and CDR2 (germline): SEHNR, FQNEAQ (reference sequence). The CDR3 length is 14 residues. The CDR3 DNA sequence: TGTGCCAGCAGCTTTTATCAGGGGAAGGAAACCCTCCACTTT. Translating it yields CASSFYQGKETLHF. Combining the CDR3 with reference TRBV7-9 and TRBJ1-6 gives the whole variable domain DTGVSQNPRHKITKRGQNVTFRCDPISEHNRLYWYRQTLGQGPEFLTYFQNEAQLEKSRLLSDRFSAERPKGSFSTLEIQRTEQGDSAMYLCASSFYQGKETLHFGNGTRLTVT.

This rearrangement joins TRBV29-1 to TRBJ2-3; 10 nucleotides agree with TRBD2. The CDR3 extends over 13 amino acids. The V gene end was trimmed by 7 bases and the J gene end by 0 bases; junction bases not matched to a gene: 1. Germline values: CDR1 SQVTM, CDR2 ANQGSEA. The CDR3, as DNA: TGCAGCGGGACTAGCGGTAGCACAGATACGCAGTATTTT. This translates into CSGTSGSTDTQYF.

This clone has at least ten counts. The V gene is TRBV5-5, the J gene TRBJ2-7, with 9 bases aligning to TRBD2. The ends lost 0 bases at V and 0 bases at J; junction bases unmatched: 4. This CDR3 has 16 residues. Germline CDR1 and CDR2: SGHKS and YYEKEE (reference sequence). The CDR3 DNA reads as TGTGCCAGCAGCTTGGCCCTAGCGGGGCTCTCCTACGAGCAGTACTTC. Amino acid sequence: CASSLALAGLSYEQYF.

This clone was seen a few times. This chain joins TRBV4-1 and TRBJ2-1; TRBD1 might be the D (6 bases). The germline gives CDR1 MGHRA, CDR2 YSYEKL. V was clipped by 2 bases and J by 6 bases, with 11 bases between them. This CDR3 spans 14 amino acids. Written as DNA, the CDR3 is TGCGCCAGCAGCCAACCCGGACAGCGCAATGAGCAGTTCTTC. Translation: CASSQPGQRNEQFF.

The chain combines TRBV27 with TRBJ2-1; TRBD2 aligns across 11 bases. This CDR3 is built from 15 residues. J gave up 6 bases and V 5 bases, and 6 bases lay outside the gene matches. CDR1 is MNHEY, CDR2 SMNVEV, per germline (reference sequence). CDR3 amino acids: CASSRTSGSFNEQFF. CDR3 bases: TGTGCCAGCAGTAGAACTAGCGGGAGTTTCAATGAGCAGTTCTTC.

The V call is TRBV5-4, the J call TRBJ2-7, with a weak D call TRBD2 (6 bases). CDR3 length: 16 residues. Per germline, CDR1 SGHNT and CDR2 YYREEE (reference sequence). Trimming removed 3 bases at V and 7 bases at J, with 23 bases between. The CDR3 coding sequence is TGTGCCAGCAGCTCGGCTATAGGGGTAGTGGCGGGAGAGCAGTACTTC. This codes for CASSSAIGVVAGEQYF.

For the CDR3, the DNA is TGTGCCAGCTCACCCATCTCTGGGGCCAACGTCCTGACTTTC. It specifies CASSPISGANVLTF. The chain uses TRBV18 and TRBJ2-6; D not resolved. V lost 3 bases, J lost 0 bases, and 3 bases lay in between. CDR3 size: 14 residues. CDR1 is KGHSH, CDR2 LQKENI, per germline.

CDR3 sequence reads: CASSQGLAGGPTKNIQYF. CDR3 DNA: TGCGCCAGCAGCCAAGGACTAGCGGGGGGGCCGACCAAAAACATTCAGTACTTC. The chain combines TRBV4-3 with TRBJ2-4, with 14 positions matching TRBD2. This CDR3 comprises 18 residues. Unmatched junction bases numbered 4, after V lost 1 base and J lost 2 bases. Germline assignment: CDR1 LGHNA and CDR2 YSLEER.

The genes are TRBV19 and TRBJ2-4; D is perhaps TRBD2 (5 bases). Germline-derived CDR1 and CDR2 are LNHDA and SQIVND (reference sequence). Trimming shortened V by 1 base and J by 3 bases, and 10 bases separated the two germline ends. The CDR3 consists of 15 residues. CDR3 residues: CASSIGLAGKNIQYF. The CDR3 DNA reads as TGTGCCAGTAGTATAGGCCTAGCCGGCAAAAACATTCAGTACTTC.

This clone was seen only once. The chain uses TRBV6-1 and TRBJ1-3; 8 bases agree with TRBD1. CDR1 and CDR2 from the germline V gene are MNHNS and SASEGT. With V trimmed by 1 base and J by 1 base, 3 bases remained unmatched. This CDR3 contains 16 residues. The DNA for the CDR3 is TGTGCCAGCAGTGAAGGACAGGGGATTTCTGGAAACACCATATATTTT. This encodes CASSEGQGISGNTIYF.

This clone has a handful of counts. The chain is built from TRBV27 and TRBJ2-7; 9 bases are shared with TRBD1. Trimming took 5 bases from V and 12 from J; bases not matched to a gene: 14. The CDR3 runs to 14 residues. Germline lookup yields CDR1 MNHEY and CDR2 SMNVEV (reference sequence). CDR3 sequence: CASSTSGQGEGWYF. The CDR3, as DNA: TGTGCCAGCAGTACCTCGGGACAGGGAGAGGGGTGGTACTTC.

This rearrangement joins TRBV7-2 to TRBJ1-5; D is ambiguous. CDR3 length equals 14 residues. Germline CDR1 reads SGHTA; CDR2 reads FQGNSA. Trimming took 3 bases from V and 0 from J, leaving 6 bases between them. The CDR3 DNA sequence: TGTGCCAGCAGCTTCAGTTATAGCAATCAGCCCCAGCATTTT. It is translated as CASSFSYSNQPQHF.

V is TRBV30 and J is TRBJ2-2, with 8 nucleotides matching TRBD1. With V trimmed by 3 bases and J by 1 base, 7 bases remained unmatched. There are 16 residues in the CDR3. Germline lookup yields CDR1 GTSNPN and CDR2 SVGIG (reference sequence). The CDR3 region is CAWRGLGTGNTGELFF. For the CDR3, the DNA is TGTGCCTGGAGAGGGTTGGGGACAGGGAACACCGGGGAGCTGTTTTTT.

The chain has TRBV11-2 and TRBJ1-5, with D perhaps matching TRBD1 (5 bases). Germline CDR1 is SGHAT and CDR2 is FQNNGV. The CDR3 covers 15 residues. Trimming pared 5 bases from V and 7 bases from J, leaving 18 bases between. In DNA form, the CDR3 reads TGTGCCAGCAGCATGGGGGACTCCAATCAGCAGCCCCAGCATTTT. Its protein is CASSMGDSNQQPQHF.

This chain connects TRBV25-1 to TRBJ2-1; 10 bases match TRBD2. This CDR3 is 14 amino acids long. CDR1 is MGHDK and CDR2 is SYGVNS in the germline V gene. The V segment lost 6 bases and the J segment 5 bases; nucleotides outside the gene matches: 4. The CDR3 DNA reads TGTGCCAGCAGCAGGACTAGCGGTAACAATGAGCAGTTCTTC. Protein sequence: CASSRTSGNNEQFF.

The J gene is TRBJ1-3, the V gene TRBV6-1; possible D gene TRBD1, 5 bases. This CDR3 spans 14 amino acids. The germline CDR1 and CDR2 sequences are MNHNS and SASEGT. Deletions cut 11 bases from V and 1 base from J, with 15 bases between. CDR3 nucleotide sequence: TGTGCCGGCGCCACATCAGGGTCTGGAAACACCATATATTTT. This gives the protein CAGATSGSGNTIYF.

This chain links TRBV5-4 with TRBJ2-7; weak D call: TRBD2 (5 bases). Germline values: CDR1 SGHNT, CDR2 YYREEE (reference sequence). V gave up 0 bases and J gave up 8 bases, with 9 bases separating them. The length of the CDR3 is 12 residues. As DNA, the CDR3 is TGTGCCAGCAGCTTGGTGGCTAGCCAGCAGTACTTC. It is translated as CASSLVASQQYF. The full variable domain, completed using reference TRBV5-4 and TRBJ2-7, is ETGVTQSPTHLIKTRGQQVTLRCSSQSGHNTVSWYQQALGQGPQFIFQYYREEENGRGNFPPRFSGLQFPNYSSELNVNALELDDSALYLCASSLVASQQYFGPGTRLTVT.

On this clone itself: This same CDR3 is encoded by further DNA sequences in the sample. The rearrangement joins TRBV19 to TRBJ1-5; perhaps TRBD1 as D (5 bases). The CDR3 runs 15 residues. CDR1 and CDR2 (germline): LNHDA, SQIVND (reference sequence). V lost 2 bases and J lost 0, with 8 bases in between. The CDR3 protein is CASSIQGDSNQPQHF. The CDR3 DNA is TGTGCCAGTAGTATACAGGGTGATAGCAATCAGCCCCAGCATTTT.

The genes are TRBV7-2 and TRBJ2-7; 10 bases match TRBD1. There are 14 residues in the CDR3. The ends lost 6 bases at V and 6 bases at J; junction bases unmatched: 8. CDR1 and CDR2 (germline): SGHTA, FQGNSA. CDR3 amino acids: CASRRPGTGAEQYF. The CDR3 DNA is TGTGCCAGCAGACGTCCCGGGACAGGGGCCGAGCAGTACTTC.

This clone was seen more than once but under ten times. The chain couples TRBV7-2 to TRBJ2-1; the match to TRBD2 covers 14 bases. CDR1 SGHTA and CDR2 FQGNSA come from the germline V gene. V lost 5 bases, J lost 7 bases, and 7 bases stayed unmatched. The CDR3 sequence is 16 residues long. The CDR3 nucleotides are TGTGCCAGCAGCCAGGGACTAGCGGGAGTAAAGAATGAGCAGTTCTTC. This gives the protein CASSQGLAGVKNEQFF.

This clone showed up just once. V gene TRBV7-9 combines with J gene TRBJ1-6; 10 positions agree with TRBD1. There are 12 residues in the CDR3. Germline V gene lookup returns CDR1 SEHNR and CDR2 FQNEAQ (reference sequence). The ends lost 5 bases at V and 18 bases at J; junction bases unmatched: 7. The DNA of the CDR3 is TGTGCCAGCAGCCCGGGACAGGGGAACCCCCACTTT. Translation gives CASSPGQGNPHF.